This T cell receptor beta chain was profiled in a study of glioma-infiltrating T cells after dendritic cell vaccination. Study in general: Dendritic cells derived from monocytes and pulsed with autologous tumor lysate formed the vaccine.

The time point is: after dendritic cell vaccination, including at tumor progression/relapse. CDR3 length equals 16 residues. Germline V gene data show CDR1 as MNHEY and CDR2 as SVGAGI. The germline V and J ends were trimmed by 2 bases and 0 bases, with 11 bases remaining between them. Sequencing was performed with immunoSEQ multiplex PCR; in TCRdb, only in-frame clones are kept and a portion is missing. The table shows roughly 85,000 clones, with around 84% occurring only once. Sample: blood, taken after dendritic cell vaccination. The receptor was isolated from a human donor with glioblastoma. The rearrangement uses TRBV6-5 and TRBJ2-1; unclear D gene. The CDR3 bases are TGTGCCAGCAGTTACCAGACTGACCCCTCCTACAATGAGCAGTTCTTC. This codes for CASSYQTDPSYNEQFF.